A single sample gave rise to the 25 T cell receptor beta chains below, sequenced in a study of T cells after somatic rescue of genetic block. Using immunoSEQ multiplex PCR, the repertoire was profiled, and TCRdb retains in-frame clones only, with some absent. The sample includes around 100,000 clones, over 80% of them seen just once. Sample: peripheral blood mononuclear cells (PBMCs). Every receptor here comes from a woman aged 18 to 35.

This chain uses TRBV7-2 with TRBJ2-3, with 11 nucleotides matching TRBD2. This CDR3 has 18 residues. From germline, CDR1 is SGHTA and CDR2 FQGNSA. The V and J ends lost 2 bases and 2 bases, in that order; junction bases with no gene match: 9. CDR3 protein: CASSLMRLAGGTTDTQYF. The CDR3 DNA is TGTGCCAGCAGCTTAATGAGGCTAGCGGGGGGTACCACAGATACGCAGTATTTT. The full variable domain, completed using reference TRBV7-2 and TRBJ2-3, is GAGVSQSPSNKVTEKGKDVELRCDPISGHTALYWYRQSLGQGLEFLIYFQGNSAPDKSGLPSDRFSAERTGGSVSTLTIQRTQQEDSAVYLCASSLMRLAGGTTDTQYFGPGTRLTVL.

The chain couples TRBV9 to TRBJ1-4; D may be TRBD1 (5 bases). The V gene's germline CDR1 is SGDLS and CDR2 YYNGEE. The CDR3 runs 17 residues. Trimming pared 6 bases from V and 8 bases from J, leaving 26 bases between. Here the CDR3 reads CASKVRGPRRRGEKLFF. CDR3 in DNA: TGTGCCAGCAAGGTCCGGGGCCCTAGAAGGAGGGGCGAAAAACTGTTTTTT.

The chain couples TRBV4-3 to TRBJ2-1, with 7 positions matching TRBD1. V lost 6 bases and J lost 1; bases outside the gene matches: 6. This CDR3 region has 15 residues. Germline loops: CDR1 LGHNA, CDR2 YSLEER. The CDR3 DNA reads as TGCGCCAGCAGGCGAACAGGGGAATCCTACAATGAGCAGTTCTTC. Translated: CASRRTGESYNEQFF.

This clone has a handful of counts. The chain uses TRBV6-4 and TRBJ2-1; D is undetermined. The CDR3 sequence is 15 residues long. Germline CDR1 MRHNA, CDR2 SNTAGT. Trimming pared 3 bases from V and 0 bases from J, leaving 9 bases between. This CDR3 is CASSEGESSYNEQFF. The CDR3 DNA is TGTGCCAGCAGTGAAGGCGAGAGCTCCTACAATGAGCAGTTCTTC.

The chain carries TRBV6-5 and TRBJ2-5; 7 positions agree with TRBD2. J gave up 1 base and V 0 bases, and 5 bases lay outside the gene matches. Germline-derived CDR1 and CDR2 are MNHEY and SVGAGI. The length of the CDR3 is 16 residues. CDR3 nucleotides: TGTGCCAGCAGTTACTCGTCCAGCGGGGCCCAAGAGACCCAGTACTTC. Encoded protein: CASSYSSSGAQETQYF.

The chain links TRBV10-3 to TRBJ2-7; D is ambiguous. The CDR3 covers 14 residues. The germline V gene has CDR1 ENHRY and CDR2 SYGVKD. Trimming pared 0 bases from V and 2 bases from J, leaving 8 bases between. CDR3 nucleotide sequence: TGTGCCATCAGTGAGTCCTTGGTAACCTACGAGCAGTACTTC. Translating it yields CAISESLVTYEQYF.

A single count supports this clone. DNA of the CDR3: TGTGCCAGCAGCTTAACCCGGGATTCAGCTTCACCCCTCCACTTT. Translated, it gives CASSLTRDSASPLHF. V is TRBV13 and J is TRBJ1-6; D is ambiguous. V dropped 2 bases and J dropped 9 bases, with 14 bases sitting between them. The CDR3 totals 15 residues. Germline values: CDR1 PRHDT, CDR2 FYEKMQ (reference sequence).

This clone was detected only once. V and J are TRBV2 and TRBJ2-5; TRBD2 agrees at 11 bases. CDR1 and CDR2 (germline): SNHLY, FYNNEI. Unmatched junction bases numbered 5, after V lost 6 bases and J lost 5 bases. The length of the CDR3 is 14 residues. In nucleotides, the CDR3 is TGTGCCAGCAGGAAGACTAGCGGGGCGGAGACCCAGTACTTC. This sequence encodes CASRKTSGAETQYF.

The V call is TRBV6-5, the J call TRBJ1-1; D is unclear. Trimming stripped 3 bases from V and 1 base from J, with 6 bases between. The length of the CDR3 is 13 residues. Germline CDR1 and CDR2: MNHEY and SVGAGI. CDR3 residues: CASSYWGNTEAFF. CDR3 bases: TGTGCCAGCAGTTATTGGGGGAACACTGAAGCTTTCTTT.

The chain employs TRBV6-6 and TRBJ1-4; no firm D call. Trimming cost V 2 bases and J 8 bases, with 12 bases left between them. This CDR3 has 14 residues. The germline V gene has CDR1 MNHNY and CDR2 SVGAGI (reference sequence). For the CDR3, the DNA is TGTGCCAGCAGTTACATGGGGATGGGGGAAAAACTGTTTTTT. Encoded protein: CASSYMGMGEKLFF.

The V and J genes are TRBV27 and TRBJ2-7, with no clear D. CDR1 and CDR2 from the germline V gene are MNHEY and SMNVEV (reference sequence). This CDR3 is 11 amino acids long. The ends were cut back, 8 bases at V and 6 bases at J, with 11 bases in the middle. This chain's CDR3 is CASGLWSEQYF. The CDR3 nucleotides are TGTGCCAGCGGCCTTTGGAGCGAGCAGTACTTC.

The chain is built from TRBV4-1 and TRBJ2-7; TRBD1 aligns across 10 bases. The V gene's germline CDR1 is MGHRA and CDR2 YSYEKL. The CDR3 runs 18 residues. The V segment lost 4 bases and the J segment 2 bases; nucleotides outside the gene matches: 14. CDR3 sequence reads: CASSPLGARDRGPYEQYF. The CDR3 DNA reads as TGCGCCAGCAGCCCTTTAGGGGCCCGGGACAGGGGACCCTACGAGCAGTACTTC.

The chain uses TRBV12-5 and TRBJ1-1, with D uncertain. Germline lookup yields CDR1 LGHNT and CDR2 FRNRAP. Trimming pared 2 bases from V and 2 bases from J, leaving 6 bases between. The CDR3 has 13 amino acids. This chain's CDR3 is CASGLIPNTEAFF. DNA for the CDR3: TGTGCTAGTGGTTTGATCCCCAACACTGAAGCTTTCTTT.

J is TRBJ1-1 and V is TRBV6-5, with D possibly matching TRBD1 (5 bases). The germline V gene encodes CDR1 MNHEY and CDR2 SVGAGI. Trimming shortened V by 5 bases and J by 4 bases, and 8 bases separated the two germline ends. The CDR3 spans 12 residues. CDR3 amino acids: CASSRQRTEAFF. CDR3 coding DNA: TGTGCCAGCAGTCGACAGCGCACTGAAGCTTTCTTT.

This chain joins TRBV9 and TRBJ1-3; D might be TRBD1 (5 bases). Germline V gene lookup returns CDR1 SGDLS and CDR2 YYNGEE. The CDR3 is 13 residues long. The V end was cut by 3 bases, the J end by 1 base, with 5 bases between. For the CDR3, the DNA is TGTGCCAGCAGCGGGGGGTCTGGAAACACCATATATTTT. Translated, it gives CASSGGSGNTIYF.

J is TRBJ1-6 and V is TRBV28, with D possibly matching TRBD1 (6 bases). V lost 10 bases to trimming and J lost 7 bases, with 11 bases between them. CDR3 length: 12 residues. CDR1 is MDHEN and CDR2 is SYDVKM in the germline V gene. The CDR3 sequence is CATQGGNSPLHF. As DNA, the CDR3 is TGTGCCACACAGGGAGGGAATTCACCCCTCCACTTT.

The V gene is TRBV6-1, the J gene TRBJ1-5; no clear D gene. CDR3 length equals 14 residues. Deletions cut 1 base from V and 3 bases from J, with 7 bases between. The germline V gene encodes CDR1 MNHNS and CDR2 SASEGT. This CDR3 reads CASSEVGVNQPQHF. Here the CDR3 DNA reads TGTGCCAGCAGTGAAGTCGGTGTCAATCAGCCCCAGCATTTT.

This clone was counted a few times. V and J are TRBV4-1 and TRBJ1-6; D is unclear. Per the germline V gene, CDR1 is MGHRA and CDR2 is YSYEKL. With 0 bases removed from V and 7 bases from J, the gap between germline ends came to 10 bases. This CDR3 is built from 15 residues. The CDR3 coding sequence is TGCGCCAGCAGCCAAGAAAGGACGGCAAATTCACCCCTCCACTTT. Translation gives CASSQERTANSPLHF.

This sequence joins TRBV6-5 and TRBJ2-7; weak D call: TRBD1 (5 bases). V gave up 2 bases and J gave up 3 bases, with 8 bases separating them. The CDR3 is 13 residues long. Germline CDR1 and CDR2: MNHEY and SVGAGI. This CDR3 is CASSYRGNYEQYF. CDR3 sequence (DNA): TGTGCCAGCAGTTACAGGGGCAACTACGAGCAGTACTTC.

This rearrangement joins TRBV12-1 to TRBJ2-7; the table's D call, TRBD1, has no DNA check behind it. TRBV12-1 is deemed a pseudogene. This CDR3 has 15 residues. The CDR3 here is CASSFGWTGYGEQYF. DNA for the CDR3: TGTGCCAGCAGCTTTGGGTGGACAGGGTACGGCGAGCAGTACTTC.

This chain's CDR3 is CASSLQGSSYNEQFF. CDR3 coding DNA: TGCGCCAGCAGCTTGCAGGGGAGCTCCTACAATGAGCAGTTCTTC. V gene TRBV5-1 combines with J gene TRBJ2-1; a possible D gene is TRBD1 (6 bases). Germline V gene data show CDR1 as SGHRS and CDR2 as YFSETQ. There are 15 residues in the CDR3. V was cut by 1 base and J by 0 bases, with 8 bases left in between.

This clone was seen a single time. V is TRBV4-2 and J is TRBJ1-4; 8 bases fit TRBD1. V shed 4 bases, J shed 5 bases, and the junction held 6 bases outside the gene matches. The CDR3 consists of 15 residues. CDR1 LGHNA and CDR2 YNFKEQ come from the germline V gene. The DNA for the CDR3 is TGTGCCAGCAGCCGATACAGGGGGGGAAATGAAAAACTGTTTTTT. It specifies CASSRYRGGNEKLFF.

V is TRBV5-4 and J is TRBJ2-1, with 7 bases matching TRBD2. The germline V gene has CDR1 SGHNT and CDR2 YYREEE (reference sequence). The CDR3 spans 14 residues. V dropped 4 bases and J dropped 1; count of bases not matched to a gene: 2. The CDR3 protein is CASSGGGSYNEQFF. CDR3 sequence (DNA): TGTGCCAGCAGCGGCGGGGGTTCCTACAATGAGCAGTTCTTC.

The chain joins TRBV7-9 to TRBJ1-2, with a weak D call TRBD1 (5 bases). From germline, CDR1 is SEHNR and CDR2 FQNEAQ (reference sequence). The CDR3 totals 14 residues. V was pared by 5 bases and J by 3 bases, with 13 bases between. This CDR3 reads CASSPGALDYGYTF. The CDR3 coding sequence is TGTGCCAGCAGCCCCGGGGCCCTAGACTATGGCTACACCTTC.

The chain is built from TRBV14 and TRBJ1-6; unclear D gene. With 0 bases removed from V and 4 bases from J, the gap between germline ends came to 13 bases. The CDR3 totals 17 residues. The germline CDR1 and CDR2 sequences are SGHDN and FVKESK. For the CDR3, the DNA is TGTGCCAGCAGCCAAGATGGGCGGCACAGTTATAATTCACCCCTCCACTTT. It yields the protein CASSQDGRHSYNSPLHF.